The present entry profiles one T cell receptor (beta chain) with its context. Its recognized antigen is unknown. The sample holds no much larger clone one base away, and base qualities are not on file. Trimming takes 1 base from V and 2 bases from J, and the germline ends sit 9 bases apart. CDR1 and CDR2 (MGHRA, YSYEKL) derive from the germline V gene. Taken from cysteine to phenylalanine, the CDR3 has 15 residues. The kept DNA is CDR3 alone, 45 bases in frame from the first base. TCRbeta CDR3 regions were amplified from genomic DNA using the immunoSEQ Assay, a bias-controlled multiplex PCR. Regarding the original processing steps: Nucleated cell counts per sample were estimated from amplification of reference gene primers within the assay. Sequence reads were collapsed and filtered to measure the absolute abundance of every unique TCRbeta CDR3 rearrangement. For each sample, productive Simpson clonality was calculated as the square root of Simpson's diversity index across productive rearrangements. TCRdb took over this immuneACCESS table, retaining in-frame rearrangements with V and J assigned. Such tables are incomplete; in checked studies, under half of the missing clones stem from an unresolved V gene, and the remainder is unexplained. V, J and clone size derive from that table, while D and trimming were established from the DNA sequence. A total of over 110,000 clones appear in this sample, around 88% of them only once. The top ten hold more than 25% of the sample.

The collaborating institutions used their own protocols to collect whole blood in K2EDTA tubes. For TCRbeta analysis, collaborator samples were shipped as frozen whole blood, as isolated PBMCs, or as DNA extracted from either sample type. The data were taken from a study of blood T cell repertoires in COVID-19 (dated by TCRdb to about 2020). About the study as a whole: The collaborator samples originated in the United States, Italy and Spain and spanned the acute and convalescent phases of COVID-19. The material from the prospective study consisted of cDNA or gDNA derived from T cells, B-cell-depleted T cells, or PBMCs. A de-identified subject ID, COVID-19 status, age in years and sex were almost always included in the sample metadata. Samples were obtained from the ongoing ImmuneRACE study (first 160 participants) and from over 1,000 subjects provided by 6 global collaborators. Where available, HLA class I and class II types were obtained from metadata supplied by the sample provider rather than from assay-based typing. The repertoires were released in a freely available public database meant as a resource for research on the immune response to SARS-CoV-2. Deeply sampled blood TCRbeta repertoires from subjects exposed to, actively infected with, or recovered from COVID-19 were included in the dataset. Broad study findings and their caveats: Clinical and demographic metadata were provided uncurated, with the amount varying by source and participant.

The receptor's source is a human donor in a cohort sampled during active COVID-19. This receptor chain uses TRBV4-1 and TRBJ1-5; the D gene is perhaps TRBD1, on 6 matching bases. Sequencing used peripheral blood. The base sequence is TGCGCCAGCAGCCAAGTCAGGGGTGGCAATCAGCCCCAGCATTTT. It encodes CASSQVRGGNQPQHF.